These T cell receptor beta chains were read from a single sample in a study of cytomegalovirus exposure and HLA in healthy donors. The table came from immunoSEQ multiplex PCR; TCRdb's copy has only in-frame clones and leaves some out. The repertoire consists of approximately 150,000 clones, with roughly 80% occurring once and the leading ten covering 1%. The sequenced sample consisted of PBMCs. The receptors shown here come from a man between 25 and 39 years old in good health and CMV-seronegative. CDR3s leave out the opening cysteine and the closing phenylalanine or tryptophan. Not every row has a clone size; where given, it reads once, few, many or a size class.

v_gene	j_gene	abundance	CDR3aa
TRBV5-1	TRBJ2-5	-	ASSLRGLAGAQETQY
TRBV15	TRBJ2-7	-	ATSRDLFGGLLTEQY
TRBV28	TRBJ2-2	-	ASSRGGTGELF
TRBV11-1	TRBJ2-3	-	ASSLNPTGTTDTQY
TRBV29-1	TRBJ1-1	-	SVVGWRAF
TRBV7-9	TRBJ2-7	-	ASSFGTDHAEQY
TRBV4-1	TRBJ1-2	-	ASSQDQQPTYGYT
TRBV27	TRBJ2-2	-	ASSLGQGTGELF
TRBV12-5	TRBJ2-1	-	ASGFDPGLEKLNEQF
TRBV7-8	TRBJ2-4	once	ASSLEPGGPINIQY
TRBV30	TRBJ1-4	-	GGQASTNEKLF
TRBV6-6	TRBJ2-4	-	ASSLRAGAVNIQY
TRBV7-9	TRBJ1-3	-	ASSLVQGASGNTIY
TRBV19	-	-	ASRVTSGKGEQY
TRBV7-2	TRBJ2-7	-	ASAGGAGGVEQY
TRBV10-3	TRBJ1-1	-	AINKGGMNTEAF
TRBV27	TRBJ2-5	-	AGSLLTSANQETQY
TRBV5-5	TRBJ2-7	once	ASSLTGPRYEQY
TRBV7-8	TRBJ2-3	-	ASSLRAVGFTDTQY
TRBV5-1	TRBJ2-7	once	ASSLGWASYEQY
TRBV28	TRBJ2-1	-	ASSVDRELYNEQF
TRBV6-6	TRBJ2-1	-	ASSYMGQGNEQF
TRBV7-3	TRBJ2-1	-	ASSSGLAPNEQF
TRBV7-2	TRBJ2-7	-	ASSLANGREVFYEQY
TRBV7-9	TRBJ2-3	-	ASSLGSSGGLTDTQY
TRBV11-2	TRBJ2-7	-	ASSSLGQGGYEQY
TRBV27	TRBJ1-2	-	ASSLSTGYGYT
TRBV30	TRBJ2-1	-	AWSVIWASEQF
TRBV2	TRBJ2-5	-	ASSSVSYQETQY
TRBV9	TRBJ2-1	-	ASSVDIERAPYNEQF
TRBV30	TRBJ2-3	once	AWSWASPGDTQY
TRBV30	TRBJ1-2	-	AWSGGQGRPNYGYT
TRBV7-3	TRBJ1-2	-	ASSLNPGGGHGYT
TRBV30	TRBJ1-4	-	AWSVPKGRGGEKLF
TRBV5-5	TRBJ2-7	-	ASSYGRGAQQY
TRBV5-1	TRBJ2-7	-	ASSLGQGSYEQY
TRBV7-9	TRBJ2-7	-	ASSLSGPGDEQY
TRBV2	TRBJ2-7	few	ASSELGRGGYEQY
TRBV9	TRBJ2-5	-	ASSVSETQY
TRBV6-5	TRBJ2-4	-	ASSYSASGGDIQY
TRBV6-5	TRBJ2-5	-	ASSYSGGEGQETQY
TRBV4-1	-	-	ASSQDPLGGLGSYEQY
TRBV30	TRBJ1-3	once	AWQRDFASGNTIY
TRBV6-5	TRBJ1-1	-	ASSYSTEEAF
TRBV4-1	-	-	ASSPTGTGPYEQY
TRBV4-1	TRBJ1-1	-	ASSQDSLGRNTEAF
TRBV28	TRBJ2-1	few	ASSDRPHEQF
TRBV10-2	TRBJ2-3	few	ASSESSGSTDTQY
TRBV21-1	TRBJ2-7	-	ASRPTSGGRDEQY
TRBV9	TRBJ2-1	-	ASSLTGLGLNEQF